The rows below give T cell receptor beta chains drawn from one sample of a study of CD8 T cells in Susac syndrome. TCRdb re-called the immunoSEQ multiplex PCR reads with MiXCR, one entry per CDR3 protein. The table records roughly 150,000 distinct CDR3 sequences, around 94% of them present only once. The sample consisted of CD4+ T cells from PBMCs. These receptors all come from a human donor with multiple sclerosis. Both conserved end residues are part of each CDR3. The D gene is left open where the match is weak. Some rows have no size entry. The others give once, few or many, or a class for an expanded clone.

d_call: .
j_call: TRBJ1-2
cdr3_length: 14
clone_size: .
v_call: TRBV12-3/TRBV12-4
cdr3_nt: TGTGCCAGCAGTTTGGTCGGAACAGTGAAGGGCTACACCTTC
cdr3_aa: CASSLVGTVKGYTF

d_call: TRBD1
j_call: TRBJ1-5
cdr3_length: 19
clone_size: .
v_call: TRBV4-1
cdr3_nt: TGCGCCAGCAGCCGCCAGACTCGGGACAGGGGGCCCAGCAATCAGCCCCAGCATTTT
cdr3_aa: CASSRQTRDRGPSNQPQHF

d_call: TRBD1
j_call: TRBJ2-2
cdr3_length: 17
clone_size: .
v_call: TRBV7-9
cdr3_nt: TGTGCCAGCAGCCCCCGGAAGGGGACAGGGGGCCCCGGGGAGCTGTTTTTT
cdr3_aa: CASSPRKGTGGPGELFF

d_call: .
j_call: TRBJ1-3
cdr3_length: 15
clone_size: .
v_call: TRBV18
cdr3_nt: TGTGCCAGCTCACCAATAGGGATATCTGGAAACACCATATATTTT
cdr3_aa: CASSPIGISGNTIYF

d_call: .
j_call: TRBJ2-7
cdr3_length: 13
clone_size: once
v_call: TRBV3-1
cdr3_nt: TGTGCCAGCAGCCCCAGGACTCTATTCGAGCAGTACTTC
cdr3_aa: CASSPRTLFEQYF

d_call: .
j_call: TRBJ1-3
cdr3_length: 12
clone_size: .
v_call: TRBV12-3/TRBV12-4
cdr3_nt: TGTGCCAGCAGATCCAGCCAACGGACCATATATTTT
cdr3_aa: CASRSSQRTIYF

d_call: .
j_call: TRBJ1-3
cdr3_length: 15
clone_size: .
v_call: TRBV19
cdr3_nt: TGTGCCAGTAGTATACCGGAGAAGTCTGGAAACACCATATATTTT
cdr3_aa: CASSIPEKSGNTIYF

d_call: .
j_call: TRBJ1-4
cdr3_length: 15
clone_size: .
v_call: TRBV6-6
cdr3_nt: TGTGCCAGCAGTTATGGGTTAGAACGAAATGAAAAACTGTTTTTT
cdr3_aa: CASSYGLERNEKLFF

d_call: TRBD1
j_call: TRBJ1-1
cdr3_length: 17
clone_size: .
v_call: TRBV10-3
cdr3_nt: TGTGCCATCAGAGCCCGACCGGGACAGACCTTGAACACTGAAGCTTTCTTT
cdr3_aa: CAIRARPGQTLNTEAFF

d_call: TRBD1
j_call: TRBJ1-3
cdr3_length: 15
clone_size: .
v_call: TRBV12-3/TRBV12-4
cdr3_nt: TGTGCCAGCAGGCCCACCGGACAGGCTGGAAACACCATATATTTT
cdr3_aa: CASRPTGQAGNTIYF

d_call: .
j_call: TRBJ1-6
cdr3_length: 11
clone_size: .
v_call: TRBV30
cdr3_nt: TGTGCCTGGAACGGTAATTCACCCCTCCACTTT
cdr3_aa: CAWNGNSPLHF

d_call: .
j_call: TRBJ2-5
cdr3_length: 16
clone_size: .
v_call: TRBV24-1
cdr3_nt: TGTGCCACCCGGGTTCAGGCGCCTAGAGGAGTAGAGACCCAGTACTTC
cdr3_aa: CATRVQAPRGVETQYF

d_call: .
j_call: TRBJ2-3
cdr3_length: 14
clone_size: .
v_call: TRBV5-4
cdr3_nt: TGTGCCAGCAGCTTGTCGCAGGGTGCAGATACGCAGTATTTT
cdr3_aa: CASSLSQGADTQYF

d_call: .
j_call: TRBJ2-5
cdr3_length: 13
clone_size: .
v_call: TRBV10-2
cdr3_nt: TGCGCCAGCAAGGTAAACAGCCAAGAGACCCAGTACTTC
cdr3_aa: CASKVNSQETQYF

d_call: .
j_call: TRBJ2-1
cdr3_length: 13
clone_size: .
v_call: TRBV3-1
cdr3_nt: TGTGCCAGCCGCAGGGGAGGTACCAATGAGCAGTTCTTC
cdr3_aa: CASRRGGTNEQFF

d_call: TRBD1
j_call: TRBJ1-1
cdr3_length: 14
clone_size: .
v_call: TRBV2
cdr3_nt: TGTGCCAGCAGTGAAGAGACAGGGGTCACTGAAGCTTTCTTT
cdr3_aa: CASSEETGVTEAFF

d_call: TRBD2
j_call: TRBJ2-7
cdr3_length: 15
clone_size: .
v_call: TRBV20-1
cdr3_nt: TGCAGTGCTAGCTTGCGGGGGGCCGCAGGGTACGAGCAGTACTTC
cdr3_aa: CSASLRGAAGYEQYF

d_call: TRBD2
j_call: TRBJ2-3
cdr3_length: 15
clone_size: .
v_call: TRBV12-3/TRBV12-4
cdr3_nt: TGTGCCACCGCTGGACTAGCGGGTCTCACAGATACGCAGTATTTT
cdr3_aa: CATAGLAGLTDTQYF